The next 26 T cell receptor beta chains were all read from a single sample in a study of identical twins. TCRdb processed the 5' RACE reads anew with MiXCR; each CDR3 protein has one entry. The sample has 350,000 to 400,000 distinct CDR3 sequences, 7% to 9.5% seen once; the top ten hold around 8.6%. The sample consisted of naive T cells sorted from blood. Receptors were obtained from a woman in her forties or fifties in good health.

There are a few counts of this clonotype. The chain recombines TRBV10-3 with TRBJ2-5, with a weak D call TRBD2 (6 bases). Germline V gene lookup returns CDR1 ENHRY and CDR2 SYGVKD. The CDR3 loop spans 13 amino acids. Trimming took off 6 bases at V and 4 bases at J, with 12 bases between the two ends. This chain's CDR3 is CAIRPGVAETQYF. Written as DNA, the CDR3 is TGTGCCATCAGGCCGGGAGTGGCAGAGACCCAGTACTTC.

V gene TRBV18 combines with J gene TRBJ1-1; 7 bases agree with TRBD1. The CDR3 runs to 13 residues. Germline loops: CDR1 KGHSH, CDR2 LQKENI. V shed 4 bases, J shed 7 bases, and the junction held 6 bases outside the gene matches. In DNA, the CDR3 is TGTGCCAGCTCACTAAGGACAGGCGATGAAGCTTTCTTT. Amino acids: CASSLRTGDEAFF.

The chain carries TRBV20-1 and TRBJ2-7, with 9 bases identical to TRBD2. CDR1 is DFQATT and CDR2 is SNEGSKA in the germline V gene (reference sequence). The CDR3 has 17 residues. After removal of 0 bases from V and 4 bases from J, the junction contained 13 bases not matched to a gene. CDR3 protein: CSARDRDLAGSLYEQYF. In nucleotides, the CDR3 is TGCAGTGCTAGAGATCGGGACCTAGCGGGGTCCCTTTACGAGCAGTACTTC.

This clonotype was picked up a small number of times. V gene TRBV19 combines with J gene TRBJ1-1; perhaps TRBD1 as D (6 bases). CDR1 LNHDA and CDR2 SQIVND come from the germline V gene (reference sequence). The CDR3 is 13 amino acids. V was cut by 4 bases and J by 7 bases, with 13 bases left in between. The CDR3 sequence: CASSTYPRGEAFF. The CDR3 nucleotides read TGTGCCAGTAGTACCTACCCCAGGGGTGAAGCTTTCTTT.

The table lists this clonotype with a few counts. The chain carries TRBV20-1 and TRBJ2-3, with 10 bases identical to TRBD2. The CDR3 sequence is 19 residues long. V gave up 3 bases and J gave up 1 base; unmatched junction bases: 16. In germline, CDR1 is DFQATT, CDR2 SNEGSKA (reference sequence). The CDR3 nucleotides are TGCAGTGCTAGCAAGGCTAGCGGGAGAGAGGTTGTGGGCACAGATACGCAGTATTTT. Translated, it gives CSASKASGREVVGTDTQYF.

The J gene is TRBJ2-1, the V gene TRBV9; 9 bases line up with TRBD1. Germline V gene lookup returns CDR1 SGDLS and CDR2 YYNGEE. This CDR3 region has 15 residues. J lost 5 bases, V lost 2 bases, and 5 bases had no gene match. The CDR3 DNA follows: TGTGCCAGCAGCGTGATGGGACAGGGACACAATGAGCAGTTCTTC. Protein sequence: CASSVMGQGHNEQFF.

V usage is TRBV5-1 and J usage is TRBJ1-2; perhaps TRBD1 as D (6 bases). Germline assignment: CDR1 SGHRS and CDR2 YFSETQ. The CDR3 runs to 15 residues. V lost 2 bases, J lost 4 bases, and 15 bases lay in between. CDR3 protein: CASSLVPRDTYGYTF. CDR3 DNA: TGCGCCAGCAGCTTAGTCCCTCGGGACACCTATGGCTACACCTTC.

This clonotype was seen many times. This chain joins TRBV2 and TRBJ2-3; unclear D gene. This CDR3 is built from 14 residues. Germline V gene data show CDR1 as SNHLY and CDR2 as FYNNEI. Trimming took off 7 bases at V and 6 bases at J, with 17 bases between the two ends. In DNA form, the CDR3 reads TGTGCCAGCACCACCGGTCCCCTCGGCGATACGCAGTATTTT. Amino acid sequence: CASTTGPLGDTQYF.

This clonotype was observed a few times. The chain is built from TRBV7-9 and TRBJ2-2; 9 bases align to TRBD2. This CDR3 comprises 18 residues. Germline V gene data show CDR1 as SEHNR and CDR2 as FQNEAQ (reference sequence). Trimming at V came to 4 bases and at J to 5 bases, leaving 14 bases not matched to a gene. The CDR3 reads CASSSRVLAGVGTGELFF. The CDR3 DNA follows: TGTGCCAGCAGCTCACGAGTGTTAGCGGGAGTCGGTACCGGGGAGCTGTTTTTT.

The chain carries TRBV5-1 and TRBJ2-5; TRBD1 matches 7 bases. Germline CDR1 SGHRS, CDR2 YFSETQ. The CDR3 has 15 amino acids. With V trimmed by 3 bases and J by 4 bases, 9 bases remained unmatched. DNA for the CDR3: TGCGCCAGCAGCTCGCTGACAGGGACGGGAGAGACCCAGTACTTC. This encodes CASSSLTGTGETQYF.

The chain couples TRBV5-1 to TRBJ2-3; 8 positions agree with TRBD2. J lost 4 bases, V lost 0 bases, and 7 bases had no gene match. CDR3 length equals 16 residues. Germline-derived CDR1 and CDR2 are SGHRS and YFSETQ. The CDR3 reads CASSLVGSGIADTQYF. The CDR3 nucleotides read TGCGCCAGCAGCTTGGTCGGTAGCGGGATAGCAGATACGCAGTATTTT.

The table lists this clonotype with many counts. The chain combines TRBV7-9 with TRBJ1-1; weak D call: TRBD1 (5 bases). Looked up from germline, CDR1 is SEHNR and CDR2 is FQNEAQ (reference sequence). CDR3 length equals 13 residues. Trimming pared 5 bases from V and 6 bases from J, leaving 13 bases between. The CDR3, as DNA: TGTGCCAGCAGCCCCTTGGGGACTGCTGAAGCTTTCTTT. It translates to CASSPLGTAEAFF.

This clonotype has a single count. Since the CDR3 does not end with the conserved phenylalanine or tryptophan, this likely comes from a read error. This chain joins TRBV4-1 and TRBJ2-7, with 7 bases aligning to TRBD1. This CDR3 has 15 amino acids. Germline CDR1 reads MGHRA; CDR2 reads YSYEKL. The V gene end was trimmed by 0 bases and the J gene end by 3 bases; junction bases not matched to a gene: 5. This CDR3 reads CASSQEAAGGYEQYL. Here the CDR3 DNA reads TGCGCCAGCAGCCAAGAGGCGGCAGGGGGCTACGAGCAGTACTTA.

This clonotype has only a few counts. This sequence joins TRBV12-3 or TRBV12-4 and TRBJ1-2; maybe TRBD1 (6 bases). CDR3 size: 12 residues. V was trimmed by 6 bases and J by 4 bases, leaving 9 bases between them. The CDR3 protein is CASRGTSYGYTF. DNA of the CDR3: TGTGCCAGCAGGGGGACATCCTATGGCTACACCTTC.

This clonotype was detected many times. The chain has TRBV20-1 and TRBJ2-3, with TRBD2 identical over 13 bases. There are 15 residues in the CDR3. The ends lost 5 bases at V and 4 bases at J; junction bases unmatched: 6. CDR1 is DFQATT and CDR2 is SNEGSKA in the germline V gene (reference sequence). The CDR3 region is CSAAGGLAGADTQYF. CDR3 in DNA: TGCAGTGCTGCCGGCGGACTAGCGGGAGCAGATACGCAGTATTTT.

This clonotype was counted between two and nine times. The genes are TRBV24-1 and TRBJ1-2; D is possibly TRBD1 (6 bases). This CDR3 spans 15 amino acids. Germline CDR1 and CDR2: KGHDR and SFDVKD. V shed 4 bases and J shed 2 bases, with 13 bases lying between them. CDR3: CATSDRSRGNYGYTF. CDR3 in DNA: TGTGCCACCAGTGACCGTTCGAGGGGGAACTATGGCTACACCTTC.

CDR3: CASSWTGTYEQYF. CDR3 nucleotides: TGCGCCAGCAGCTGGACAGGAACCTACGAGCAGTACTTC. V usage is TRBV5-1 and J usage is TRBJ2-7, with 7 bases fitting TRBD1. The junction had 2 bases not matched to a gene; V was cut back by 3 bases and J by 2 bases. The CDR3 is made up of 13 amino acids. Looked up from germline, CDR1 is SGHRS and CDR2 is YFSETQ. The full variable domain, in which reference TRBV5-1 and TRBJ2-7 provide the parts outside the CDR3, is KAGVTQTPRYLIKTRGQQVTLSCSPISGHRSVSWYQQTPGQGLQFLFEYFSETQRNKGNFPGRFSGRQFSNSRSEMNVSTLELGDSALYLCASSWTGTYEQYFGPGTRLTVT.

Points on this clonotype: The junction and the germline gene differ at one end; a read error may be behind it. The chain is built from TRBV4-1 and TRBJ2-7, with unresolved D. This CDR3 spans 15 amino acids. Germline values: CDR1 MGHRA, CDR2 YSYEKL. CDR3 protein: CSSSQDPTEMYEQYF. In DNA, the CDR3 is TGCTCCAGCAGCCAAGATCCAACCGAAATGTACGAGCAGTACTTC.

The rearrangement uses TRBV4-1 and TRBJ2-7, with 10 bases fitting TRBD1. The germline V gene has CDR1 MGHRA and CDR2 YSYEKL. V was clipped by 3 bases and J by 1 base; unmatched bases: 3. The CDR3 runs to 15 residues. The CDR3 region has the DNA TGCGCCAGCAGCCATCCGGGACAGGGGTCCTACGAGCAGTACTTC. This codes for CASSHPGQGSYEQYF.

J is TRBJ2-1 and V is TRBV5-1, with 8 bases that match TRBD2. The CDR3 length is 17 residues. From germline, CDR1 is SGHRS and CDR2 YFSETQ. The V gene end was trimmed by 0 bases and the J gene end by 2 bases; junction bases not matched to a gene: 7. CDR3 coding DNA: TGCGCCAGCAGCTTGGGGCTTTGGCGGGAGGCCTACAATGAGCAGTTCTTC. Its protein is CASSLGLWREAYNEQFF. Drawing the rest from reference TRBV5-1 and TRBJ2-1, the complete variable domain is KAGVTQTPRYLIKTRGQQVTLSCSPISGHRSVSWYQQTPGQGLQFLFEYFSETQRNKGNFPGRFSGRQFSNSRSEMNVSTLELGDSALYLCASSLGLWREAYNEQFFGPGTRLTVL.

This clonotype was found many times. The J gene is TRBJ2-1, the V gene TRBV11-2; no clear D. This CDR3 region has 16 residues. Germline V lookup: CDR1 SGHAT, CDR2 FQNNGV. V was clipped by 4 bases and J by 7 bases, with 20 bases between them. For the CDR3, the DNA is TGTGCCAGCAGCTACACTTCTGGCGGTAATAAGAATGAGCAGTTCTTC. Its translation is CASSYTSGGNKNEQFF.

This clonotype was observed a handful of times. The chain joins TRBV6-6 to TRBJ2-7; tentative D call: TRBD1 (6 bases). The germline CDR1 and CDR2 sequences are MNHNY and SVGAGI (reference sequence). The CDR3 totals 13 residues. With 5 bases removed from V and 3 bases from J, the gap between germline ends came to 11 bases. The DNA for the CDR3 is TGTGCCAGCAGTCACACAGGGAACTACGAGCAGTACTTC. Protein sequence: CASSHTGNYEQYF.

This clonotype was seen a handful of times. The rearrangement links TRBV7-8 to TRBJ2-7; TRBD2 is a possible D gene (6 bases). The CDR3 consists of 15 residues. V shed 6 bases and J shed 2 bases, with 17 bases lying between them. Germline assignment: CDR1 SGHVS and CDR2 FQNEAQ. The CDR3 bases are TGTGCCAGCAGGGAGGGCTCAGGGACCCCCTACGAGCAGTACGTC. Its translation is CASREGSGTPYEQYV.

A few counts support this clonotype. This chain connects TRBV12-3 or TRBV12-4 to TRBJ2-7; no clear D. The V gene lost 3 bases and the J gene lost 5 bases, with 11 bases spanning the gap. CDR3 length: 13 amino acids. The CDR3 DNA is TGTGCCAGCAGTTTGAGAGGAGTCCACGAGCAGTACGTC. This codes for CASSLRGVHEQYV.

This chain uses TRBV20-1 with TRBJ2-1, with 7 bases aligning to TRBD2. Germline V CDR1 and CDR2: DFQATT, SNEGSKA (reference sequence). V lost 6 bases to trimming and J lost 1 base; unmatched junction nucleotides: 12. The CDR3 loop spans 16 amino acids. This CDR3 is CSASLVSAGSYNEQFF. Written as DNA, the CDR3 is TGCAGTGCCTCCCTCGTGTCAGCGGGATCCTACAATGAGCAGTTCTTC.

This clonotype was seen only a few times. V usage is TRBV5-1 and J usage is TRBJ2-7, with 11 bases identical to TRBD2. The CDR3 is 14 residues long. Trimming removed 6 bases from V and 4 bases from J; junction bases left unmatched: 6. Per germline, CDR1 SGHRS and CDR2 YFSETQ. CDR3 loop: CASTRTSGSYEQYF. CDR3 DNA sequence: TGCGCCAGCACACGAACTAGCGGGAGTTACGAGCAGTACTTC.